The T cell receptor beta chain described here comes from a study of T cell repertoires in cytomegalovirus infection. Whole-study context: From public TCR beta signatures came an indication of both CMV infection and matching HLA type.

In germline, CDR1 is SGHTA, CDR2 FQGNSA. The length of the CDR3 is 14 residues. TCRdb analysed the reads with MiXCR anew, one entry per CDR3 protein. The repertoire holds 650,000 to 900,000 distinct CDR3 sequences, with 32% as singletons. Comments on this clonotype: Its specificity is not known. With a much larger clone just one base away, this may be a read error.

The chain employs TRBV7-2 and TRBJ1-5; 8 bases are a match to TRBD1. Material: cultured CD8+ T cells from PBMCs, obtained from culture after CMV antigen stimulation. This clonotype was sampled from a human donor in good health (CMV status not recorded). Some clones in this sample may be carry-over from other donors' samples. The chain's CDR3 is CASSQTGAYQPRHF. As DNA, the CDR3 is TGTGCCAGCAGCCAGACAGGGGCGTATCAGCCCCGGCATTTT.